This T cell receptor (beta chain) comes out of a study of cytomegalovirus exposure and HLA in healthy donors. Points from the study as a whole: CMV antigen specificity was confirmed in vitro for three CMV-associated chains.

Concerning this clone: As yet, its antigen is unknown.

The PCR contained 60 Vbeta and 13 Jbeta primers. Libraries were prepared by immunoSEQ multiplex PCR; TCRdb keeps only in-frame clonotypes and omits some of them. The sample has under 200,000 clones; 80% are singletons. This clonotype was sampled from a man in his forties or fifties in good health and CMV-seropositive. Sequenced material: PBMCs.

The CDR3 region has the DNA TGTGCCAGCAGCTTTCTGGGACAGGGTAGCAATCAGCCCCAGCATTTT. The encoded protein is CASSFLGQGSNQPQHF. This rearrangement joins TRBV7-2 to TRBJ1-5, with 9 bases matching TRBD1. Germline values: CDR1 SGHTA, CDR2 FQGNSA. This CDR3 comprises 16 residues. J was trimmed by 0 bases and V by 3 bases; bases with no gene match: 3.